The source of this T cell receptor (beta chain) is a study of neurological immune-mediated disorders. Synthesis of cDNA was performed by 5'RACE using 10-nucleotide random UMIs. One entry per CDR3 protein results from TCRdb running MiXCR on the 5' RACE reads. The top ten clones hold 9.5% to 10% of a sample with about 71,000 distinct CDR3 sequences, approximately 10% of them seen once. Study-level points and caveats: HTLV-1-associated myelopathy ranked highest for TCR clonal expansion and multiple sclerosis lowest, beneath healthy controls.

Time point meaning: longitudinal time-point 1 (baseline). Healthy controls comprised blood bank volunteers in Maryland, USA. The unsorted libraries were prepared from 2 million PBMCs (stored at -80 C). This clonotype was picked up many times. Its antigen is not identified. Sequenced: PBMCs. This receptor was taken from a man aged 30 to 39 in good health.

CDR3 loop: CASSALLDRNEKLFF. The DNA of the CDR3 is TGTGCCAGCAGCGCATTATTGGATAGAAATGAAAAACTGTTTTTT. This chain uses TRBV11-2 with TRBJ1-4; D unclear. Germline V gene lookup returns CDR1 SGHAT and CDR2 FQNNGV. V lost 5 bases, J lost 5 bases, and 15 bases lay in between. This CDR3 has 15 amino acids.